This is a list of T cell receptor beta chains from one sample in a study of T-cell memory formation after mild COVID-19. TCRdb re-analysed the 5' RACE reads in MiXCR, keeping a single row per CDR3 protein. The repertoire includes a few hundred thousand distinct CDR3 sequences, about 20% of them detected once, and about 21% sits in the top ten. Material: PBMCs or a T cell subset sorted from them (not recorded which). All receptors derive from a man aged 18 to 29 who had mild COVID-19 (a few samples of this study predate the infection). Cell type and time point are not known. Each CDR3 is given with its conserved first and last residue. The order of the fields is CDR3 length, clone size, V gene, D gene, J gene, CDR3 protein, CDR3 DNA. The D gene is left open where the match is weak. The size entry is marked missing in some rows and otherwise reads once, few, many or a size class.

12,.,TRBV11-2,.,TRBJ2-7,CASSPFSVEQYF,TGTGCCAGCAGCCCTTTCTCGGTCGAGCAGTACTTC
14,.,TRBV4-1,TRBD2,TRBJ2-1,CASSPSGTYNEQFF,TGCGCCAGCAGCCCTAGCGGAACCTACAATGAGCAGTTCTTC
15,.,TRBV24-1,TRBD2,TRBJ2-3,CATSEVKAGADTQYF,TGTGCCACCAGTGAGGTGAAAGCGGGAGCAGATACGCAGTATTTT
15,.,TRBV4-1,TRBD2,TRBJ2-1,CASSRPASGTNEQFF,TGCGCCAGCAGCCGCCCGGCGAGCGGGACTAATGAGCAGTTCTTC
12,few,TRBV5-1,.,TRBJ2-7,CASSLVGDEQYF,TGCGCCAGCAGCTTGGTCGGGGACGAGCAGTACTTC
13,.,TRBV7-9,.,TRBJ2-1,CASSTPVGVEQFF,TGTGCCAGCAGCACCCCGGTGGGGGTTGAGCAGTTCTTC
17,few,TRBV7-9,TRBD1,TRBJ2-3,CASSPPRQDRPSDTQYF,TGTGCCAGCAGCCCACCCCGCCAGGACAGGCCCTCTGATACGCAGTATTTT
12,.,TRBV2,.,TRBJ2-7,CASHPGQLEQYF,TGTGCCAGCCACCCGGGGCAGCTCGAGCAGTACTTC
15,few,TRBV6-4,.,TRBJ2-3,CATRRSGLRTDTQYF,TGTGCCACCCGGAGGTCGGGGCTACGCACAGATACGCAGTATTTT
16,.,TRBV3-1,.,TRBJ2-1,CASSPSFGRADNEQFF,TGTGCCAGCAGCCCATCCTTCGGGCGGGCCGACAATGAGCAGTTCTTC
15,.,TRBV7-3,TRBD2,TRBJ2-1,CASSLNSGGFYEQFF,TGTGCCAGCAGCTTAAACAGCGGGGGGTTTTATGAGCAGTTCTTC
13,.,TRBV6-5,.,TRBJ1-2,CASSYGGREGYTF,TGTGCCAGCAGTTACGGTGGGAGGGAGGGCTACACCTTC
15,few,TRBV4-2,TRBD2,TRBJ2-1,CASSPRGGDYNEKFF,TGTGCCAGCAGCCCCCGCGGGGGAGATTACAATGAGAAGTTCTTC
14,.,TRBV7-9,.,TRBJ1-1,CASSTGQPNTEAFF,TGTGCCAGCAGCACCGGACAGCCGAACACTGAAGCTTTCTTT
16,.,TRBV5-6,.,TRBJ2-5,CASSLGSGVYGKTQYF,TGTGCCAGCAGCTTAGGTAGCGGTGTATATGGGAAGACCCAGTACTTC
13,.,TRBV29-1,.,TRBJ1-5,CSVSEGSNQPQHF,TGCAGCGTCTCTGAGGGGAGCAATCAGCCCCAGCATTTT
13,.,TRBV9,.,TRBJ2-3,CASSEPPLDTQYF,TGTGCCAGCAGCGAGCCCCCCTTGGATACGCAGTATTTT
14,few,TRBV20-1,.,TRBJ2-3,CSARSRVGTDTQYF,TGCAGTGCTAGATCCAGGGTGGGCACAGATACGCAGTATTTT
14,.,TRBV7-2,.,TRBJ2-1,CASSQAGINNEQFF,TGTGCCAGCAGCCAGGCAGGGATTAACAATGAGCAGTTCTTC
16,.,TRBV12-3/TRBV12-4,TRBD1,TRBJ1-3,CASSSGTVLEGNTIYF,TGTGCCAGCAGTTCGGGGACAGTTTTGGAGGGAAACACCATATATTTT
15,few,TRBV7-2,TRBD1,TRBJ1-4,CASSPRQGGNEKLFF,TGTGCCAGCAGCCCCCGACAGGGAGGGAATGAAAAACTGTTTTTT
14,few,TRBV15,.,TRBJ1-5,CATSRDLGFQPQHF,TGTGCCACCAGCAGAGATCTCGGGTTTCAGCCCCAGCATTTT
14,few,TRBV5-4,.,TRBJ2-5,CASSTQGSVETQYF,TGTGCCAGCAGCACCCAAGGGAGTGTTGAGACCCAGTACTTC
14,few,TRBV19,.,TRBJ2-3,CASTSRGDTDTQYF,TGTGCCAGTACCAGTCGGGGAGACACAGATACGCAGTATTTT
13,many,TRBV20-1,.,TRBJ2-1,CSVPPLSYNEQFF,TGCAGTGTACCACCTCTCTCCTACAATGAGCAGTTCTTC
14,few,TRBV2,.,TRBJ2-7,CASSGLRRLYEQYF,TGTGCCAGCAGTGGACTACGACGACTCTACGAGCAGTACTTC
14,.,TRBV6-5,.,TRBJ1-1,CASNDRRRNTEAFF,TGTGCCAGCAACGACAGGAGGAGGAACACTGAAGCTTTCTTT
11,.,TRBV29-1,.,TRBJ2-3,CSVWSRDTQYF,TGCAGCGTCTGGTCCCGAGATACGCAGTATTTT
16,.,TRBV15,.,TRBJ1-2,CATSRGGQWVNYGYTF,TGTGCCACCAGCAGAGGCGGACAGTGGGTTAACTATGGCTACACCTTC
13,many,TRBV7-9,.,TRBJ1-6,CASSLRTNSPLHF,TGTGCCAGCAGCTTGAGAACCAATTCACCCCTCCACTTT
14,.,TRBV7-2,.,TRBJ1-4,CASGLAALNEKLFF,TGTGCCAGTGGTTTAGCCGCCCTAAATGAAAAACTGTTTTTT
14,.,TRBV7-2,TRBD1,TRBJ1-6,CASRGQGAWSPLHF,TGTGCCAGCAGGGGGCAGGGGGCCTGGTCACCCCTCCACTTT
14,many,TRBV5-1,TRBD1,TRBJ2-7,CASSRRDRAHEQYF,TGCGCCAGCTCCCGCCGGGACAGGGCCCACGAGCAGTACTTC
13,.,TRBV12-3/TRBV12-4,.,TRBJ1-5,CASSLPPGQPQHF,TGTGCCAGCAGTTTACCTCCCGGGCAGCCCCAGCATTTT
15,few,TRBV3-1,TRBD1,TRBJ2-1,CASSPWTGGINEQFF,TGTGCCAGCAGCCCGTGGACAGGGGGGATCAATGAGCAGTTCTTC
14,.,TRBV7-6,.,TRBJ1-4,CASSLYRNNEKLFF,TGTGCCAGCAGCTTATACAGGAACAATGAAAAACTGTTTTTT
19,few,TRBV20-1,TRBD2,TRBJ2-3,CSASVASGGKPPSTDTQYF,TGCAGTGCTAGTGTGGCTAGCGGGGGGAAGCCTCCTAGCACAGATACGCAGTATTTT
15,.,TRBV27,TRBD1,TRBJ2-7,CASSPGTGVDREQYF,TGTGCCAGCAGTCCCGGGACAGGGGTTGACCGCGAGCAGTACTTC
16,.,TRBV9,TRBD2,TRBJ2-3,CASPSGESPSTDTQYF,TGTGCCAGCCCTAGCGGGGAGTCGCCTAGCACAGATACGCAGTATTTT
13,many,TRBV7-9,.,TRBJ2-2,CASSYGTPGELFF,TGTGCCAGCAGCTACGGGACTCCCGGGGAGCTGTTTTTT
15,.,TRBV11-2,TRBD2,TRBJ2-7,CASSRALAGAYEQYF,TGTGCCAGCAGCAGAGCCTTAGCGGGGGCCTACGAGCAGTACTTC
16,.,TRBV5-1,TRBD2,TRBJ2-1,CASSLTSGGTYNEQFF,TGCGCCAGCAGCCTAACTAGCGGGGGAACCTACAATGAGCAGTTCTTC
15,few,TRBV6-5,TRBD1,TRBJ2-7,CASSQWGQGTYEQYF,TGTGCCAGCAGTCAATGGGGACAGGGGACCTACGAGCAGTACTTC
14,few,TRBV20-1,.,TRBJ1-6,CSARDPGQNSPLHF,TGCAGTGCTAGAGATCCTGGACAGAATTCACCCCTCCACTTT
14,few,TRBV9,.,TRBJ1-6,CASSVEGLSEPLHF,TGTGCCAGCAGCGTAGAAGGCCTCTCCGAACCCCTCCACTTT
16,many,TRBV5-5,TRBD1,TRBJ2-1,CASSRRMGQIDNEQFF,TGTGCCAGCAGCCGCCGTATGGGACAGATAGACAATGAGCAGTTCTTC